What follows describes a single T cell receptor (beta chain). V lost 0 bases, J lost 4 bases, and 11 bases stayed unmatched. This CDR3 has 18 residues. Germline V gene data show CDR1 as MNHEY and CDR2 as SMNVEV (reference sequence). The data were obtained in a study of shared clonotypes between healthy human individuals. For sorted subsets, about 190 ng DNA per replicate equaled roughly 30,000 T cell genomes. Using immunoSEQ multiplex PCR, the repertoire was profiled, and TCRdb retains in-frame clones only, with some absent. The sample carries about 1.1 million clones, approximately 80% recorded once.

This receptor was taken from a man younger than 35 in good health. Some clones in this sample may be carry-over from other donors' samples. The source material was memory CD4+ T cells from PBMCs. Subset here: CD45RA-negative fraction. The chain is built from TRBV27 and TRBJ2-7; TRBD2 agrees at 11 bases. For the CDR3, the DNA is TGTGCCAGCAGTTTATCCCTACGGACTAGCGGGCGTATTTACGAGCAGTACTTC. This gives the protein CASSLSLRTSGRIYEQYF.